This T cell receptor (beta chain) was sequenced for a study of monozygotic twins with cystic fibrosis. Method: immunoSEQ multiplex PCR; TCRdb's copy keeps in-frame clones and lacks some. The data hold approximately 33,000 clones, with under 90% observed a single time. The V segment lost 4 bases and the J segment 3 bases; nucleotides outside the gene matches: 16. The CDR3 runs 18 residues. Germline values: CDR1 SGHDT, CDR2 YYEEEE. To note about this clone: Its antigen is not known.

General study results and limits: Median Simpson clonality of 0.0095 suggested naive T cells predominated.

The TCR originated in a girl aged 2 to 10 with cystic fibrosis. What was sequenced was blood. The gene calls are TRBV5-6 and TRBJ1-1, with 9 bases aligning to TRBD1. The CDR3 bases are TGTGCCAGCAGCCCTAGACAGGGGGTAGTTTCGATGGACACTGAAGCTTTCTTT. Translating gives CASSPRQGVVSMDTEAFF.